The 16 T cell receptor beta chains below were found in one sample sequenced in a study of CD8+CD57+ T cells in acquired aplastic anemia. The TCR beta profiling, which covered VDJ combination and CDR3 sequence, was carried out using genomic DNA as the template. TCRdb called the reads again in MiXCR, with one record for every CDR3 protein. The table includes approximately 190,000 distinct CDR3 sequences, under 55% detected once. Patients chosen for sequencing had shown CD8+CD57+ cell expansion by flow cytometry. Sequencing was done on a sample of sorted CD4+, CD8+, or CD8+CD57+ T cells (not recorded which) from PBMCs. Receptor source: a human donor with aplastic anemia.

This clonotype was observed many times. The chain couples TRBV20-1 to TRBJ2-3; 7 positions agree with TRBD2. CDR3 length: 15 amino acids. Germline lookup yields CDR1 DFQATT and CDR2 SNEGSKA (reference sequence). The trim removed 3 bases at V and 3 bases at J, leaving 9 bases unmatched. Here the CDR3 DNA reads TGCAGTGCTAGGTGGGGGGGATCTACTACAGATACGCAGTATTTT. Translation gives CSARWGGSTTDTQYF.

The chain links TRBV7-9 to TRBJ1-2, with D possibly being TRBD1 (5 bases). Germline V gene data show CDR1 as SEHNR and CDR2 as FQNEAQ (reference sequence). This CDR3 is 13 amino acids long. V dropped 3 bases and J dropped 4 bases, with 9 bases sitting between them. CDR3 nucleotides: TGTGCCAGCAGCTTGGGGGTGCCCTATGGCTACACCTTC. Its protein product is CASSLGVPYGYTF.

There are many counts of this clonotype. The chain combines TRBV7-2 with TRBJ2-1, with TRBD2 as a possible D gene (6 bases). There are 18 residues in the CDR3. Trimming pared 3 bases from V and 5 bases from J, leaving 23 bases between. CDR1 is SGHTA and CDR2 is FQGNSA in the germline V gene. CDR3 sequence: CASSFGGVPSVPHNEQFF. Written as DNA, the CDR3 is TGTGCCAGCAGCTTCGGGGGAGTCCCTTCCGTCCCACACAATGAGCAGTTCTTC.

The table lists this clonotype with many counts. V usage is TRBV19 and J usage is TRBJ2-3; D remains ambiguous. V shed 4 bases and J shed 0 bases, with 14 bases lying between them. The CDR3 contains 16 residues. Germline V gives CDR1 LNHDA, CDR2 SQIVND (reference sequence). The CDR3, as DNA: TGTGCCAGTAGTACCCCCCCACAAATGAGCACAGATACGCAGTATTTT. Translating it yields CASSTPPQMSTDTQYF.

The gene calls are TRBV9 and TRBJ1-2; D possibly corresponds to TRBD1 (5 bases). V lost 3 bases, J lost 8 bases, and 20 bases lay in between. The CDR3 spans 15 residues. Germline loops: CDR1 SGDLS, CDR2 YYNGEE. The CDR3 protein is CASSGPAVGRIGYTF. CDR3 nucleotide sequence: TGTGCCAGCAGCGGCCCCGCCGTGGGGCGGATCGGCTACACCTTC.

The table lists this clonotype with many counts. The rearrangement joins TRBV5-1 to TRBJ2-3; 11 bases line up with TRBD2. V lost 4 bases to trimming and J lost 2 bases; unmatched junction nucleotides: 6. Germline CDR1 reads SGHRS; CDR2 reads YFSETQ. The CDR3 contains 16 residues. CDR3 loop: CASSRGLADYTDTQYF. CDR3 nucleotide sequence: TGCGCCAGCAGCAGGGGACTAGCGGATTACACAGATACGCAGTATTTT.

The rearrangement joins TRBV15 to TRBJ2-7; unclear D gene. Trimming pared 0 bases from V and 5 bases from J, leaving 8 bases between. The CDR3 totals 13 residues. Germline V gene data show CDR1 as LNHNV and CDR2 as YYDKDF (reference sequence). The CDR3 here is CATSRDLAHEQYF. The CDR3 DNA follows: TGTGCCACCAGCAGAGATTTAGCACACGAGCAGTACTTC.

This clonotype was found many times. The V call is TRBV5-4, the J call TRBJ2-5; 9 nucleotides line up with TRBD1. Germline CDR1 SGHNT, CDR2 YYREEE (reference sequence). This CDR3 is built from 14 residues. The trim removed 4 bases at V and 5 bases at J, leaving 6 bases unmatched. The CDR3 nucleotides are TGTGCCAGCAGCCAACAGGGGGCGTGGGAGACCCAGTACTTC. This codes for CASSQQGAWETQYF.

V and J are TRBV10-3 and TRBJ1-1; D unclear. Germline loops: CDR1 ENHRY, CDR2 SYGVKD. V was cut by 3 bases and J by 7 bases, with 9 bases left in between. CDR3 length equals 12 residues. CDR3: CAISERSFEAFF. CDR3 in DNA: TGTGCCATCAGTGAAAGGTCTTTTGAAGCTTTCTTT.

The chain carries TRBV24-1 and TRBJ2-7; D might be TRBD1 (5 bases). Germline CDR1 KGHDR, CDR2 SFDVKD. There are 13 residues in the CDR3. Trimming left V 11 bases short and J 1 base short, with 14 bases between. This chain's CDR3 is CARSNRFSYEQYF. CDR3 DNA sequence: TGTGCCAGAAGTAACAGGTTTTCCTACGAGCAGTACTTC.

In regard to this clonotype: This sequence may be a read error, since a much larger clone differs from it by one base. V and J are TRBV19 and TRBJ1-5, with TRBD1 matching 7 bases. V lost 7 bases, J lost 3 bases, and 12 bases stayed unmatched. The CDR3 is 16 amino acids. Germline CDR1 and CDR2: LNHDA and SQIVND (reference sequence). The CDR3 nucleotides are TGTGCCAGTAATCTTGGGACAGTCAATACCAATCAGCCCCAGCATTTT. Translated: CASNLGTVNTNQPQHF. Combining the CDR3 with reference TRBV19 and TRBJ1-5 gives the whole variable domain DGGITQSPKYLFRKEGQNVTLSCEQNLNHDAMYWYRQDPGQGLRLIYYSQIVNDFQKGDIAEGYSVSREKKESFPLTVTSAQKNPTAFYLCASNLGTVNTNQPQHFGDGTRLSIL.

Remarks on this clonotype: This may be a read error: a much more frequent sequence differs by one nucleotide. J is TRBJ2-5 and V is TRBV6-1; 9 bases agree with TRBD1. There are 15 residues in the CDR3. Per the germline V gene, CDR1 is MNHNS and CDR2 is SASEGT. J lost 5 bases, V lost 6 bases, and 10 bases had no gene match. CDR3 coding DNA: TGTGCCAGCAGCCCACACAGGGGGCGCAGGGAGACCCAGTACTTC. It is translated as CASSPHRGRRETQYF.

The chain joins TRBV7-8 to TRBJ1-2; no definite D call. Trimming left V 3 bases short and J 4 bases short, with 9 bases between. Germline CDR1 is SGHVS and CDR2 is FQNEAQ. This CDR3 has 13 residues. The CDR3 sequence: CASSFGEAYGYTF. CDR3 in DNA: TGTGCCAGCAGCTTTGGGGAGGCCTATGGCTACACCTTC.

The gene calls are TRBV7-9 and TRBJ1-2; tentatively, D is TRBD1 (5 bases). Germline V CDR1 and CDR2: SEHNR, FQNEAQ (reference sequence). The CDR3 sequence is 12 residues long. Trimming shortened V by 10 bases and J by 4 bases, and 13 bases separated the two germline ends. The CDR3 sequence: CAILEGTYGYTF. CDR3 coding DNA: TGTGCCATCCTCGAAGGGACCTATGGCTACACCTTC.

The table lists this clonotype with a few counts. The chain uses TRBV27 and TRBJ1-2, with TRBD1 matching 7 bases. The length of the CDR3 is 13 residues. The germline V gene encodes CDR1 MNHEY and CDR2 SMNVEV (reference sequence). Unmatched junction bases numbered 8, after V lost 5 bases and J lost 8 bases. Written as DNA, the CDR3 is TGTGCCAGCAGTACCACAGGGGCGAGGGGCTACACCTTC. Encoded protein: CASSTTGARGYTF.

The rearrangement links TRBV10-3 to TRBJ1-1; 9 positions match TRBD1. The V and J ends lost 8 bases and 0 bases, in that order; junction bases with no gene match: 10. The germline V gene has CDR1 ENHRY and CDR2 SYGVKD. This CDR3 contains 16 residues. As DNA, the CDR3 is TGTGCCATCTCGTCCGGGACAGGGCGTATGAACACTGAAGCTTTCTTT. Encoded protein: CAISSGTGRMNTEAFF.